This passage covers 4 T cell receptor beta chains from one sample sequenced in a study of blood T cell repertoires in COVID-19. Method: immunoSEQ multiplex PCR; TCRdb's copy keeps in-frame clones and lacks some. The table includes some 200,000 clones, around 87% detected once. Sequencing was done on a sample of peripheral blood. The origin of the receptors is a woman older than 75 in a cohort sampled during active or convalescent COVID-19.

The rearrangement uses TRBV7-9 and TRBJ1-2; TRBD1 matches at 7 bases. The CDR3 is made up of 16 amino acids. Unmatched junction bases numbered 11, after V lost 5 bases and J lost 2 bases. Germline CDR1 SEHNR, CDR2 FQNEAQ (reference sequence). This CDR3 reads CASSLIARQGNYGYTF. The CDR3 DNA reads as TGTGCCAGCAGCCTAATCGCCCGACAGGGCAACTATGGCTACACCTTC.

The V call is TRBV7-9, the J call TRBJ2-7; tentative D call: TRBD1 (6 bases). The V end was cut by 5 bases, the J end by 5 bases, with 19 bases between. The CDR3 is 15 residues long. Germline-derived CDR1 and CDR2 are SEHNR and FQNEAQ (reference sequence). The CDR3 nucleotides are TGTGCCAGCAGCCATAACTTATGGGACATTGACGAGCAGTACTTC. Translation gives CASSHNLWDIDEQYF. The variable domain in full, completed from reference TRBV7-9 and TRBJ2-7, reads DTGVSQNPRHKITKRGQNVTFRCDPISEHNRLYWYRQTLGQGPEFLTYFQNEAQLEKSRLLSDRFSAERPKGSFSTLEIQRTEQGDSAMYLCASSHNLWDIDEQYFGPGTRLTVT.

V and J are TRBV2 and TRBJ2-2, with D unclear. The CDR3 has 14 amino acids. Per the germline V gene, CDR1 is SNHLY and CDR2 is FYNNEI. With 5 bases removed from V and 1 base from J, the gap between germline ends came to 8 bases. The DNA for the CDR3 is TGTGCCAGCAGTCAGGAAAAGAACACCGGGGAGCTGTTTTTT. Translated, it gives CASSQEKNTGELFF.

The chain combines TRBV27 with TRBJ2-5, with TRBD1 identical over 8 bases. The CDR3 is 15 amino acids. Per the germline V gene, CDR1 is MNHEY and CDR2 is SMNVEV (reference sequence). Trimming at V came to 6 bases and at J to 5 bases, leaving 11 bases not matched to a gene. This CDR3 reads CASSYGRGRRETQYF. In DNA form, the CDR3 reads TGTGCCAGCAGCTACGGCAGGGGGCGCCGGGAGACCCAGTACTTC.